The next 21 T cell receptor beta chains were all read from a single sample in a study of long-term antiretroviral therapy in people with HIV. Version v3.0 of the immunoSEQ assay ran at survey level. Repertoires were generated with immunoSEQ multiplex PCR, while TCRdb's copy carries only in-frame clones and drops some. The sample holds 20,000 to 25,000 clones, nearly 90% seen once. The sample was unsorted PBMCs, taken 0.6 years after starting antiretroviral therapy. All receptors come from a man between 60 and 70 years old with HIV.

As DNA, the CDR3 is TGCAGCGTTGAAGGACAGGGGGCGGGCGAGCAGTACTTC. The encoded protein is CSVEGQGAGEQYF. V and J are TRBV29-1 and TRBJ2-7; TRBD1 matches 10 bases. Germline values: CDR1 SQVTM, CDR2 ANQGSEA. This CDR3 region has 13 residues. Trimming at V came to 1 base and at J to 6 bases, leaving 3 bases not matched to a gene.

The rearrangement links TRBV6-6 to TRBJ1-5; no clear D gene. Trimming stripped 6 bases from V and 7 bases from J, with 10 bases between. The CDR3 sequence is 12 residues long. The V gene's germline CDR1 is MNHNY and CDR2 SVGAGI (reference sequence). CDR3 region: CASRVSEQPQHF. CDR3 DNA sequence: TGTGCCAGCAGGGTTTCAGAACAGCCCCAGCATTTT.

The rearrangement links TRBV18 to TRBJ2-3; possibly TRBD1 for D (5 bases). Germline V gives CDR1 KGHSH, CDR2 LQKENI. V was pared by 2 bases and J by 0 bases, with 12 bases between. This CDR3 region has 16 residues. CDR3 in DNA: TGTGCCAGCTCACCAGGGGCAGTAACTAGCACAGATACGCAGTATTTT. Protein product: CASSPGAVTSTDTQYF.

The chain is built from TRBV19 and TRBJ1-6, with D possibly being TRBD1 (5 bases). Germline V gene data show CDR1 as LNHDA and CDR2 as SQIVND (reference sequence). This CDR3 contains 15 residues. V was trimmed by 7 bases and J by 6 bases, leaving 16 bases between them. DNA for the CDR3: TGTGCCAGTACCCTGGGGGGGATCGGTAATTCACCCCTCCACTTT. Translated, it gives CASTLGGIGNSPLHF.

The gene calls are TRBV18 and TRBJ1-5, with D possibly matching TRBD1 (5 bases). Trimming took off 2 bases at V and 4 bases at J, with 15 bases between the two ends. CDR1 is KGHSH, CDR2 LQKENI, per germline. This CDR3 contains 16 residues. The CDR3 DNA reads as TGTGCCAGCTCACCATCTTTTGCGGGGGGTAATCAGCCCCAGCATTTT. Translated, it gives CASSPSFAGGNQPQHF.

The chain joins TRBV7-3 to TRBJ1-1; 12 bases fit TRBD1. The junction had 6 bases not matched to a gene; V was cut back by 2 bases and J by 5 bases. This CDR3 has 16 amino acids. Germline CDR1 and CDR2: SGHTA and FQGTGA. The CDR3 protein is CASSLSGTGGRTEAFF. The DNA for the CDR3 is TGTGCCAGCAGCTTATCCGGGACAGGGGGCAGGACTGAAGCTTTCTTT.

The chain joins TRBV7-6 to TRBJ1-5; D not certain. Germline-derived CDR1 and CDR2 are SGHVS and FNYEAQ. This CDR3 is 13 amino acids long. V lost 2 bases and J lost 0, with 2 bases in between. CDR3 DNA sequence: TGTGCCAGCAGCTTAAGTAGCAATCAGCCCCAGCATTTT. This translates into CASSLSSNQPQHF.

The chain couples TRBV5-5 to TRBJ2-3, with 7 bases fitting TRBD1. Looked up from germline, CDR1 is SGHKS and CDR2 is YYEKEE (reference sequence). This CDR3 contains 18 residues. The V and J ends lost 0 bases and 1 base, in that order; junction bases with no gene match: 11. DNA of the CDR3: TGTGCCAGCAGCTTGGATGGAGACAGGGTCTCTCGCACAGATACGCAGTATTTT. Protein sequence: CASSLDGDRVSRTDTQYF.

V and J are TRBV5-1 and TRBJ1-1; the D is unclear. Trimming pared 0 bases from V and 1 base from J, leaving 10 bases between. This CDR3 contains 15 residues. Germline V gene data show CDR1 as SGHRS and CDR2 as YFSETQ. CDR3 in amino acids: CASSLVGVQNTEAFF. CDR3 in DNA: TGCGCCAGCAGCTTGGTTGGGGTCCAGAACACTGAAGCTTTCTTT.

V is TRBV7-9 and J is TRBJ2-5; D is perhaps TRBD1 (5 bases). Germline V gene lookup returns CDR1 SEHNR and CDR2 FQNEAQ (reference sequence). The CDR3 consists of 14 residues. The V end was cut by 5 bases, the J end by 5 bases, with 15 bases between. The CDR3 is CASSLAGSRETQYF. DNA of the CDR3: TGTGCCAGCAGCCTCGCAGGGTCCCGGGAGACCCAGTACTTC.

The chain couples TRBV19 to TRBJ1-5; D gene unclear. The V gene's germline CDR1 is LNHDA and CDR2 SQIVND (reference sequence). The CDR3 spans 16 residues. V gave up 1 base and J gave up 3 bases, with 13 bases separating them. CDR3 coding DNA: TGTGCCAGTAGTATAGTTGGAGACGGCATCAATCAGCCCCAGCATTTT. Residues: CASSIVGDGINQPQHF.

Concerning this clone: One junction end disagrees with the germline gene, perhaps due to a read error. The V call is TRBV27, the J call TRBJ2-7; D not resolved. The CDR3 extends over 12 amino acids. Germline V gene lookup returns CDR1 MNHEY and CDR2 SMNVEV (reference sequence). The CDR3 DNA reads TGTGCCAGCAGTCCCCGCCAGAGCCCGTTGAACTTC. The encoded protein is CASSPRQSPLNF.

J is TRBJ1-2 and V is TRBV6-5; D is undetermined. Germline V lookup: CDR1 MNHEY, CDR2 SVGAGI. The CDR3 totals 15 residues. V was trimmed by 2 bases and J by 7 bases, leaving 17 bases between them. The CDR3 sequence: CASSYLSAKVAGYTF. The DNA of the CDR3 is TGTGCCAGCAGTTACCTTTCAGCTAAGGTGGCTGGCTACACCTTC.

The rearrangement joins TRBV29-1 to TRBJ2-3; D is possibly TRBD1 (5 bases). The CDR3 length is 13 residues. Germline CDR1 and CDR2: SQVTM and ANQGSEA. V was cut by 5 bases and J by 2 bases, with 11 bases left in between. The CDR3 sequence: CSVIGHPTDTQYF. CDR3 DNA sequence: TGCAGCGTTATAGGACACCCCACAGATACGCAGTATTTT.

This chain links TRBV28 with TRBJ2-7; tentative D call: TRBD2 (6 bases). The CDR3 is made up of 13 amino acids. The V gene's germline CDR1 is MDHEN and CDR2 SYDVKM. V was cut by 5 bases and J by 6 bases, with 14 bases left in between. CDR3 in amino acids: CASSVPEGLEQYF. The CDR3 DNA follows: TGTGCCAGCAGTGTACCGGAGGGGCTCGAGCAGTACTTC.

V gene TRBV7-6 combines with J gene TRBJ1-5; D is uncertain. The CDR3 length is 16 residues. Germline CDR1 is SGHVS and CDR2 is FNYEAQ. Trimming left V 5 bases short and J 2 bases short, with 16 bases between. Here the CDR3 reads CASSRTARTGNQPQHF. CDR3 DNA sequence: TGTGCCAGCAGCCGGACCGCCAGGACGGGCAATCAGCCCCAGCATTTT. The full variable domain, with the rest looked up from reference TRBV7-6 and TRBJ1-5, is GAGVSQSPRYKVTKRGQDVALRCDPISGHVSLYWYRQALGQGPEFLTYFNYEAQQDKSGLPNDRFSAERPEGSISTLTIQRTEQRDSAMYRCASSRTARTGNQPQHFGDGTRLSIL.

This clone was seen just once. The chain is built from TRBV7-8 and TRBJ2-4; TRBD1 aligns across 7 bases. From germline, CDR1 is SGHVS and CDR2 FQNEAQ. This CDR3 is 14 amino acids long. Trimming at V came to 5 bases and at J to 6 bases, leaving 7 bases not matched to a gene. The CDR3 region has the DNA TGTGCCAGCAGCCCCCAGACAGGGCCAAACATTCAGTACTTC. Amino acid sequence: CASSPQTGPNIQYF.

The CDR3 nucleotides read TGTGCCAGCAGCTTAGGGGGCTGGTGGCGGGAGGGCCCGGATGAGCAGTTCTTC. Translating it yields CASSLGGWWREGPDEQFF. This chain connects TRBV7-2 to TRBJ2-1; 9 nucleotides line up with TRBD2. The germline gives CDR1 SGHTA, CDR2 FQGNSA. J lost 8 bases, V lost 1 base, and 15 bases had no gene match. This CDR3 contains 18 residues.

The chain is built from TRBV5-1 and TRBJ1-5; a weak D match, TRBD1 (6 bases). Trimming took off 4 bases at V and 1 base at J, with 12 bases between the two ends. The CDR3 totals 15 residues. CDR1 and CDR2 (germline): SGHRS, YFSETQ. The CDR3 DNA follows: TGCGCCAGCAGCGAACAGGGTGCCAGCAATCAGCCCCAGCATTTT. Protein sequence: CASSEQGASNQPQHF.

This chain links TRBV7-2 with TRBJ1-5, with D possibly being TRBD1 (6 bases). CDR3 length: 14 residues. CDR1 SGHTA and CDR2 FQGNSA come from the germline V gene. V lost 4 bases, J lost 4 bases, and 11 bases lay in between. CDR3 region: CASSSTQGNQPQHF. In DNA form, the CDR3 reads TGTGCCAGCAGCTCGACACAGGGAAATCAGCCCCAGCATTTT.

The rearrangement uses TRBV19 and TRBJ2-7; D not resolved. From germline, CDR1 is LNHDA and CDR2 SQIVND (reference sequence). V shed 7 bases and J shed 3 bases, with 13 bases lying between them. The CDR3 consists of 13 residues. CDR3 in DNA: TGTGCCAGTATGGGCAGACTGAACTACGAGCAGTACTTC. Amino acid sequence: CASMGRLNYEQYF.